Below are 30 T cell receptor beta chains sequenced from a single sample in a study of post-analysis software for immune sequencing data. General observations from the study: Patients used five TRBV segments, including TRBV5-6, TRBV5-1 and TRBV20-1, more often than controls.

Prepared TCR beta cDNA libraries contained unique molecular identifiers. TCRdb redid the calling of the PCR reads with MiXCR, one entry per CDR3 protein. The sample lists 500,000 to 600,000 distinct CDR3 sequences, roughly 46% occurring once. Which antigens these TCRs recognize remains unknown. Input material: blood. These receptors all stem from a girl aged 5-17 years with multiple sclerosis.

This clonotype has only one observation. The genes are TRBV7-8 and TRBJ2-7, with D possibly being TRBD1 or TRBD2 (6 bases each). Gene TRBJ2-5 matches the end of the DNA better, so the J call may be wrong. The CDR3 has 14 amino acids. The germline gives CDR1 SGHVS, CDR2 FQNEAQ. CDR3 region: CASSLASEGGTQYF. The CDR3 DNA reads TGTGCCAGCAGCTTAGCGTCCGAGGGGGGGACCCAGTACTTC.

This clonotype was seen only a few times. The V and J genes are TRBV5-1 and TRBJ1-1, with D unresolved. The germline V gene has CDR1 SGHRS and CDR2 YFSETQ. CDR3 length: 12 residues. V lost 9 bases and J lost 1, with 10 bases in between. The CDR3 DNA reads TGCGCCACCCGGGAAGGGAACACTGAAGCTTTCTTT. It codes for CATREGNTEAFF.

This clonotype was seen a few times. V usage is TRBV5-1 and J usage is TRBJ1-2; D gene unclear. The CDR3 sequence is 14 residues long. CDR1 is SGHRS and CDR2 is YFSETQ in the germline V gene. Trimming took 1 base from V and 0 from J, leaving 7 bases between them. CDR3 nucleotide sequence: TGCGCCAGCAGCTTGCCAGATACTAACTATGGCTACACCTTC. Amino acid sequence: CASSLPDTNYGYTF. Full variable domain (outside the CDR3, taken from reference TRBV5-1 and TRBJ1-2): KAGVTQTPRYLIKTRGQQVTLSCSPISGHRSVSWYQQTPGQGLQFLFEYFSETQRNKGNFPGRFSGRQFSNSRSEMNVSTLELGDSALYLCASSLPDTNYGYTFGSGTRLTVV.

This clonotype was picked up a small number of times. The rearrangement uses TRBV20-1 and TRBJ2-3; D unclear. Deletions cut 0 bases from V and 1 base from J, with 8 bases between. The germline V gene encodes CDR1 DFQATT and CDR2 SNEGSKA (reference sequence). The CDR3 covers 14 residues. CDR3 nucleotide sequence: TGCAGTGCTAGAGACCATAGGGGCACAGATACGCAGTATTTT. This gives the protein CSARDHRGTDTQYF.

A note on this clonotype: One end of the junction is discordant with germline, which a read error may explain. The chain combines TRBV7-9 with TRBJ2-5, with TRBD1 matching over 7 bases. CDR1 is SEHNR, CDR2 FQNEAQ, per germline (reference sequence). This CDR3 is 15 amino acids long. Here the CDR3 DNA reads TGTGCCAGTAGCTCCACTCCAGGGGGCCAAGAGACCCAGTACTTC. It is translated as CASSSTPGGQETQYF. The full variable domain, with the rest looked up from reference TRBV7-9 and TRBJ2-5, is DTGVSQNPRHKITKRGQNVTFRCDPISEHNRLYWYRQTLGQGPEFLTYFQNEAQLEKSRLLSDRFSAERPKGSFSTLEIQRTEQGDSAMYLCASSSTPGGQETQYFGPGTRLLVL.

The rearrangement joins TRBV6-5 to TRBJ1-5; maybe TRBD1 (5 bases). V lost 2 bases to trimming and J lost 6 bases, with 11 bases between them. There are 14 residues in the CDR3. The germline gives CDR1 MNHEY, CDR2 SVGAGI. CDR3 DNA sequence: TGTGCCAGCAGTTACGGTCAGGGTCGTCAGCCCCAGCATTTT. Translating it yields CASSYGQGRQPQHF.

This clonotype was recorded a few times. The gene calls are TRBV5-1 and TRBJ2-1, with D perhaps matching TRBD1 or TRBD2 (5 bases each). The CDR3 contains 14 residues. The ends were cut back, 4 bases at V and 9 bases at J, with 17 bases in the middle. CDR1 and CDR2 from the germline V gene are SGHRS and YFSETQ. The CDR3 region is CASSGPSGPSEQFF. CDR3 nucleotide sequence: TGCGCCAGCAGCGGGCCCTCGGGACCGAGTGAGCAGTTCTTC. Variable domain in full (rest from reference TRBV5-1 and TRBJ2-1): KAGVTQTPRYLIKTRGQQVTLSCSPISGHRSVSWYQQTPGQGLQFLFEYFSETQRNKGNFPGRFSGRQFSNSRSEMNVSTLELGDSALYLCASSGPSGPSEQFFGPGTRLTVL.

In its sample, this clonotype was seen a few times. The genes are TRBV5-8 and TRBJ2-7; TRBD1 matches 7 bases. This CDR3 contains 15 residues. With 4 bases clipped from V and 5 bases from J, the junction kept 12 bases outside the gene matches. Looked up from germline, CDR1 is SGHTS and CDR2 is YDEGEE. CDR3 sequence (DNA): TGTGCCAGCAGCCCCCGAGACAGGGAGAACAACGAGCAGTACTTC. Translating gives CASSPRDRENNEQYF. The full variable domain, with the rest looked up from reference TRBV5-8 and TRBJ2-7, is EAGVTQSPTHLIKTRGQQATLRCSPISGHTSVYWYQQALGLGLQFLLWYDEGEERNRGNFPPRFSGRQFPNYSSELNVNALELEDSALYLCASSPRDRENNEQYFGPGTRLTVT.

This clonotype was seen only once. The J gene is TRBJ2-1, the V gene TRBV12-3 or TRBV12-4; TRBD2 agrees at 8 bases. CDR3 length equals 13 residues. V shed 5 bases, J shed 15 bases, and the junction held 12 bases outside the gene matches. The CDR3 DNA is TGTGCCAGCAGTATTTCCCAACGAGCGGGGGTGTTCTTC. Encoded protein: CASSISQRAGVFF.

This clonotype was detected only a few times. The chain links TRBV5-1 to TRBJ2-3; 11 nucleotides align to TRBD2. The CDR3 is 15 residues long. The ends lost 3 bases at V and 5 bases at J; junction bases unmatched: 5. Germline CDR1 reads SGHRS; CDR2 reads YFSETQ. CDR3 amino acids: CASSSLTSGEDTQYF. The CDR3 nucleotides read TGCGCCAGCAGCTCCCTGACTAGCGGGGAAGATACGCAGTATTTT.

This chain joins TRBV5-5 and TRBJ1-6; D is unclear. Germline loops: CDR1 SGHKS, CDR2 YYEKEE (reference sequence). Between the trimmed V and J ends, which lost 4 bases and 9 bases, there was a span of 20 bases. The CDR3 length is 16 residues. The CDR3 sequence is CASSRSREQKSSPLHF. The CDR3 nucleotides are TGTGCCAGCAGCCGTAGTCGGGAACAGAAGAGTTCACCCCTCCACTTT.

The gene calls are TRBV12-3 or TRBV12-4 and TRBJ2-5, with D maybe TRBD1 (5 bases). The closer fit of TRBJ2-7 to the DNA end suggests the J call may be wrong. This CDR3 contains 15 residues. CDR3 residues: CASRKQDGIPYEQYF. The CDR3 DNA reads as TGTGCCAGCAGGAAACAGGACGGCATCCCCTACGAGCAGTACTTC.

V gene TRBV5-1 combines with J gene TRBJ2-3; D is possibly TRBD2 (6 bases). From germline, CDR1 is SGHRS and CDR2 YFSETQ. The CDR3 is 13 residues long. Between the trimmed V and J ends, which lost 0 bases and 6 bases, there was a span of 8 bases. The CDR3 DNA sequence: TGCGCCAGCAGCTTGGAGGAGGGGGATACGCAGTATTTT. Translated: CASSLEEGDTQYF.

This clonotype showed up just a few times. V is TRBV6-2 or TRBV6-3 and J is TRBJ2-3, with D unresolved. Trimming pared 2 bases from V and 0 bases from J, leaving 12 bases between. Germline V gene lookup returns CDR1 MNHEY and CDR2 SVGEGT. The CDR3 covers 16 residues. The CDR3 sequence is CASSYIAGASTDTQYF. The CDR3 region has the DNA TGTGCCAGCAGTTACATCGCTGGAGCTAGCACAGATACGCAGTATTTT.

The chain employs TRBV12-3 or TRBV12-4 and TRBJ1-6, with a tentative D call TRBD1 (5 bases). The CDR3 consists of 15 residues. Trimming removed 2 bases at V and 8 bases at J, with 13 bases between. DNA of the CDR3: TGTGCCAGCAGTTTATGGTCGGGAGGGGATTCACCCCTCCACTTT. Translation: CASSLWSGGDSPLHF.

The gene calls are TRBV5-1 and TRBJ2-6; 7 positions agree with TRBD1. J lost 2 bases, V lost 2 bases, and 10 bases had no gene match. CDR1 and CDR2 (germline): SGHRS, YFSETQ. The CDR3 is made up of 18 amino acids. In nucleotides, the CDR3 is TGCGCCAGCAGCTTACTTCGGACAGGCCTCGCTGGGGCCAACGTCCTGACTTTC. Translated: CASSLLRTGLAGANVLTF.

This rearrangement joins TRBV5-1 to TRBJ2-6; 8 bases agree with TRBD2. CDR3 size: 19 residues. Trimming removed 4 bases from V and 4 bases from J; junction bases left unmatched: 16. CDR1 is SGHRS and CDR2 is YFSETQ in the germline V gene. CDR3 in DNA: TGCGCCAGCAGCGTGTCGGCGGGGGGACAAACCTCCGGGGCCAACGTCCTGACTTTC. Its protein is CASSVSAGGQTSGANVLTF.

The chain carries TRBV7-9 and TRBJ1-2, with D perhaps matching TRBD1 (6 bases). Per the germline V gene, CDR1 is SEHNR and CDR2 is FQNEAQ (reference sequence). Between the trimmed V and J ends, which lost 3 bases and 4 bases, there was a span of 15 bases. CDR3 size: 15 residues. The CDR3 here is CASSLAGLGAYGYTF. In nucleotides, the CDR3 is TGTGCCAGCAGCTTGGCGGGTTTGGGGGCCTATGGCTACACCTTC. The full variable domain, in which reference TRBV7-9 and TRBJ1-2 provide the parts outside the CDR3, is DTGVSQNPRHKITKRGQNVTFRCDPISEHNRLYWYRQTLGQGPEFLTYFQNEAQLEKSRLLSDRFSAERPKGSFSTLEIQRTEQGDSAMYLCASSLAGLGAYGYTFGSGTRLTVV.

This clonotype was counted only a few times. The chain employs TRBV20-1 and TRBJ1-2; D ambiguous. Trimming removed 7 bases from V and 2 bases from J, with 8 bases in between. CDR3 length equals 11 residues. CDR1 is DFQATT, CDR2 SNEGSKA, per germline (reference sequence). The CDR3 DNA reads TGCAGTGGATACAGCAACTATGGCTACACCTTC. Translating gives CSGYSNYGYTF.

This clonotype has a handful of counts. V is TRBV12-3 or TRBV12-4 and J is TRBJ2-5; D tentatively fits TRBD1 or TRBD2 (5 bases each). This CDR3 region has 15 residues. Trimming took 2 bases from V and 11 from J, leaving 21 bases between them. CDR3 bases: TGTGCCAGCAGTTTATCGGGCACTGGGGGTGGCGGGCAGTACTTC. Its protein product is CASSLSGTGGGGQYF.

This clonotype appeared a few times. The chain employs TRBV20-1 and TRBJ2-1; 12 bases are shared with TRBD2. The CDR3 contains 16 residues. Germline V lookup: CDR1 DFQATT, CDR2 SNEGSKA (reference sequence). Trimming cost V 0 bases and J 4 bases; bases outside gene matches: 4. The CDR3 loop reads CSARDRLAGDYNEQFF. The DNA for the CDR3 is TGCAGTGCTAGAGACAGACTAGCGGGGGATTACAATGAGCAGTTCTTC.

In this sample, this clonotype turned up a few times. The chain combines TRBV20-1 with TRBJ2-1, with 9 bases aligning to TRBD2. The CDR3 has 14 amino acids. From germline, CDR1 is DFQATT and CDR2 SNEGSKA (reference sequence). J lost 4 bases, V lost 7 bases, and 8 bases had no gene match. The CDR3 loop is CSVRLAGSYNEQFF. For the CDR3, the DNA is TGCAGTGTTAGGCTAGCGGGGTCTTACAATGAGCAGTTCTTC.

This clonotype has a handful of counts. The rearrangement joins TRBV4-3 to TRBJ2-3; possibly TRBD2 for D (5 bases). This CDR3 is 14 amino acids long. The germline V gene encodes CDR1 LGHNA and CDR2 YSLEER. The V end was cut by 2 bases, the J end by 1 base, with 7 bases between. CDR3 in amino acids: CASSQRGRTDTQYF. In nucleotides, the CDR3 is TGCGCCAGCAGCCAACGGGGTCGCACAGATACGCAGTATTTT.

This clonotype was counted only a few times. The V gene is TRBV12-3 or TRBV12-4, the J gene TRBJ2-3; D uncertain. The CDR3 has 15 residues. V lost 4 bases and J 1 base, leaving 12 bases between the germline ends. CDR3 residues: CASSYRQVRTDTQYF. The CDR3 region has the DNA TGTGCCAGCAGTTACCGGCAGGTCCGCACAGATACGCAGTATTTT.

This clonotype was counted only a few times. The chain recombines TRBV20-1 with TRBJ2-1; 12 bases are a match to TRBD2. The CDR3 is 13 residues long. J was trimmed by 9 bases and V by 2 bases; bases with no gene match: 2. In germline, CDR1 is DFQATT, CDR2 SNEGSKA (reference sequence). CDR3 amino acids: CSARLAGGFEQFF. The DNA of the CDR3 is TGCAGTGCTAGACTAGCGGGGGGGTTTGAGCAGTTCTTC.

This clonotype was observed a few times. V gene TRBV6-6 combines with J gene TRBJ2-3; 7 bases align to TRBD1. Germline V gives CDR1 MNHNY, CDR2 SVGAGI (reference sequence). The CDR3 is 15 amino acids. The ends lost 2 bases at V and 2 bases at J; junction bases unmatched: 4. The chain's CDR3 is CASSYRDSYTDTQYF. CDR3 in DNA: TGTGCCAGCAGTTACCGGGACAGTTACACAGATACGCAGTATTTT.

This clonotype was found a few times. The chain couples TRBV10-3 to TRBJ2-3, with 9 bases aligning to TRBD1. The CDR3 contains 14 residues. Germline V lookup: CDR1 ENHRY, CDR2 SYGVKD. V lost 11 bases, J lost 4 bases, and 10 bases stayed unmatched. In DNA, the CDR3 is TGTGCCCTAGGGACAGGGATGGACGCAGATACGCAGTATTTT. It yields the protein CALGTGMDADTQYF.

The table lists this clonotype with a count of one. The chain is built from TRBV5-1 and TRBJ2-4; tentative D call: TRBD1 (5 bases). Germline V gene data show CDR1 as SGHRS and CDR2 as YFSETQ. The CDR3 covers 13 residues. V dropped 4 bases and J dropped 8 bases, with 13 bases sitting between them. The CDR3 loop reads CASSPGSGDIQYF. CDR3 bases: TGCGCCAGCAGCCCAGGGTCGGGCGACATTCAGTACTTC.

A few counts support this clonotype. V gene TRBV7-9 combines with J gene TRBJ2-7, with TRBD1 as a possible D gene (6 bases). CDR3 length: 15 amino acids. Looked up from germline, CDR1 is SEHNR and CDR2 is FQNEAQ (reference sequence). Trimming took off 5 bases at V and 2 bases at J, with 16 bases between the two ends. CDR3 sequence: CASSPLRGSPYEQYF. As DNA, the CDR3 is TGTGCCAGCAGCCCACTCAGGGGATCACCCTACGAGCAGTACTTC.

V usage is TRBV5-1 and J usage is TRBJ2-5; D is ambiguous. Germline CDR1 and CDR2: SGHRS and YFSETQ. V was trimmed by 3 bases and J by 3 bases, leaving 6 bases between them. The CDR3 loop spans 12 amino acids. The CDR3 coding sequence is TGCGCCAGCAGCTCGGCCAAAGAGACCCAGTACTTC. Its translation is CASSSAKETQYF.